This TCR beta chain was recovered during a study of blood T cell repertoires in COVID-19. Study-level information: Spain, Italy and the United States supplied samples that represented acute and convalescent COVID-19. T cells, B-cell-depleted T cells, or PBMCs provided the cDNA or gDNA that served as material.

The Seattle patients, enrolled during active infection, were followed longitudinally. CDR1 is KGHDR and CDR2 is SFDVKD in the germline V gene. This CDR3 has 13 residues. The V gene lost 3 bases and the J gene lost 8 bases, with 9 bases spanning the gap. In the source study's methods: Researchers report that nucleated cell counts were estimated from reference gene primer amplification. The method was immunoSEQ multiplex PCR; TCRdb's version includes in-frame clones alone and lacks a portion of them. That table supplies the V and J calls and clone size; D and trimming were determined from the DNA. The sample consists of approximately 150,000 clones, approximately 79% of them appearing once.

The TCR comes from a woman aged 60-75 years with COVID-19, enrolled during active disease. The chain links TRBV24-1 to TRBJ2-2; D is uncertain. The sequencing sample was made of peripheral blood. CDR3 nucleotides: TGTGCCACCAGTGATAAGTGGCCTGGGGAGCTGTTTTTT. Protein sequence: CATSDKWPGELFF.